This note documents a single T cell receptor (beta chain) sequence. Trimming removed 4 bases at V and 6 bases at J, with 16 bases between. Germline CDR1 reads SGDLS; CDR2 reads YYNGEE. The CDR3 loop spans 14 amino acids. The data originate from a study of blood T cell repertoires in COVID-19. On the study more broadly: COVID-19 samples collected from the United States, Italy and Spain covered acute and convalescent phases.

Per the study methods: Using reference gene primer amplification, nucleated cell counts were estimated. Repertoires were generated with immunoSEQ multiplex PCR, while TCRdb's copy carries only in-frame clones and drops some. V, J and clone size were drawn from that table, and D and trimming were deduced from the DNA. The data show about 80,000 clones, with about 91% seen just once and approximately 6.7% held by the top ten. This clonotype originated in a woman older than 75 with acute or convalescent COVID-19. Sequenced: peripheral blood. V gene TRBV9 combines with J gene TRBJ1-1; D unresolved. The CDR3 DNA is TGTGCCAGCAGCCATTCGGGGTCGGCGGCTGAAGCTTTCTTT. Protein product: CASSHSGSAAEAFF.